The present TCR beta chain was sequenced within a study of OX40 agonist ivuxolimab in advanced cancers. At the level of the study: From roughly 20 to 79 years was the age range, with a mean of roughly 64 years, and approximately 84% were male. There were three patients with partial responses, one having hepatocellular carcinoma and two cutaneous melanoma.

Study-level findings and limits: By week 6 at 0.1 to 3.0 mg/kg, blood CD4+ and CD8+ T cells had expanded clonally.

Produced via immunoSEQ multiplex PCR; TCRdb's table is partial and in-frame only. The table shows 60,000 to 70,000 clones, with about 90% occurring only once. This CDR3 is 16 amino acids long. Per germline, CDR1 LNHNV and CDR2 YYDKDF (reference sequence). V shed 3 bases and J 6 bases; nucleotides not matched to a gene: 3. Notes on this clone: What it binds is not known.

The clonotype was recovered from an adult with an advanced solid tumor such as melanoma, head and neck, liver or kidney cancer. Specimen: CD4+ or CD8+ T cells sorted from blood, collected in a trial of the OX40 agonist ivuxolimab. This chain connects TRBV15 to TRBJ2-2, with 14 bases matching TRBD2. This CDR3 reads CATSSLTSGGAGELFF. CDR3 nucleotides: TGTGCCACCAGCAGCCTGACTAGCGGGGGGGCCGGGGAGCTGTTTTTT. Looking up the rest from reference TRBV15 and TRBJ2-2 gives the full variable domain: DAMVIQNPRYQVTQFGKPVTLSCSQTLNHNVMYWYQQKSSQAPKLLFHYYDKDFNNEADTPDNFQSRRPNTSFCFLDIRSPGLGDTAMYLCATSSLTSGGAGELFFGEGSRLTVL.